This T cell receptor (beta chain) appears in the sequencing data of a study of patients and donors after allogeneic stem cell transplantation. In this sample, this clonotype turned up a few times. TCRdb re-analysed the RT-PCR reads in MiXCR, keeping a single row per CDR3 protein. The data show approximately 200,000 distinct CDR3 sequences, about 40% seen once. The origin of this receptor is a human donor who was either an allogeneic HSCT recipient or a stem cell or donor lymphocyte infusion donor (not recorded which). It is not recorded whose cells these are; they may come from a transplant donor. The sample comprised blood, either unsorted or a sorted T cell fraction (not recorded which).

CDR3 bases: TGCGCCAGCAGCTTGCTAGCGGGTGAGCAGTTCTTC. It yields the protein CASSLLAGEQFF. The chain joins TRBV5-1 to TRBJ2-1, with 8 bases fitting TRBD2. The J segment lost 9 bases and the V segment lost 1 base, leaving 0 bases of the junction unmatched. The CDR3 runs to 12 residues. Germline V gene lookup returns CDR1 SGHRS and CDR2 YFSETQ.